This T cell receptor (beta chain) derives from a study of shared clonotypes between healthy human individuals. The table came from immunoSEQ multiplex PCR; TCRdb's copy has only in-frame clones and leaves some out. The data hold 2 million to 2.5 million clones, with 85% to 95% observed a single time. This clone is a singleton in its sample. Additional DNA sequences in this sample encode the identical CDR3. The receptor was isolated from a man younger than 35 in good health. Some clones in this sample may be carry-over from other donors' samples. Sequenced input: naive CD4+ T cells from PBMCs. Subset meaning: CD45RA+ positively selected.

The CDR3 loop is CASSIRGVDSNQPQHF. CDR3 in DNA: TGTGCCAGTAGTATCAGGGGCGTTGATAGCAATCAGCCCCAGCATTTT. The chain carries TRBV19 and TRBJ1-5; possible D gene TRBD1, 6 bases. V lost 3 bases, J lost 0 bases, and 12 bases lay in between. The CDR3 length is 16 residues. The germline gives CDR1 LNHDA, CDR2 SQIVND (reference sequence).